The rows below give T cell receptor beta chains drawn from one sample of a study of beta chain features in type 1 diabetes. Clones were read by immunoSEQ multiplex PCR, and TCRdb kept only the in-frame ones, dropping some. The sample consists of 140,000 to 150,000 clones, under 11% of them appearing once. The material sequenced was naive CD4+ T cells from blood. The source is a young man in good health. CDR3s include the opening cysteine and the closing phenylalanine or tryptophan. A D gene is named only where the DNA matches it firmly. The size entry is marked missing in some rows and otherwise reads once, few, many or a size class.

j_call cdr3_length d_call v_call clone_size cdr3_nt cdr3_aa
TRBJ2-1 15 TRBD2 TRBV12-5 few TGTGCTAGTGCCCCGGGGGGGTTTTTACGGAATGAGCAGTTCTTC CASAPGGFLRNEQFF
TRBJ2-1 14 . TRBV5-1 . TGCGCCAGCAGCTTAGATAGTCGAAACAATGAGCAGTTCTTC CASSLDSRNNEQFF
TRBJ2-2 16 . TRBV11-2 . TGTGCCAGCAGGCCGGCGGGGCAGGGAGGAACCGGGGAGCTGTTTTTT CASRPAGQGGTGELFF
TRBJ2-5 15 TRBD2 TRBV5-4 . TGTGCCAGCAGCTTGACTAGCGGGGTTCAGGAGACCCAGTACTTC CASSLTSGVQETQYF
TRBJ2-2 11 . TRBV29-1 many TGCAGCGTCGGGGACACCGGGGAGCTGTTTTTT CSVGDTGELFF
TRBJ1-5 15 TRBD1 TRBV27 . TGTGCCAGCAGTTTATCTTGGTCAGGGGGGAAGCCCCAGCATTTT CASSLSWSGGKPQHF
TRBJ2-3 17 TRBD2 TRBV4-2 few TGTGCCAGCAGCCTACGGACTAGCGGGTTTGACACAGATACGCAGTATTTT CASSLRTSGFDTDTQYF
TRBJ2-5 16 . TRBV28 few TGTGCCAGCAGTTTAGGGAATCTAAGGGGCGTCGAGACCCAGTACTTC CASSLGNLRGVETQYF
TRBJ1-2 15 . TRBV6-5 few TGTGCCAGCAGTTATTCTGCCCCACTCCTCTATGGCTACACCTTC CASSYSAPLLYGYTF
TRBJ2-5 15 . TRBV7-7 few TGTGCCAGCAGCTTAGGTGGGGCAGGGGTTGAGACCCAGTACTTC CASSLGGAGVETQYF
TRBJ1-2 14 . TRBV30 few TGTGCCTGGATCCTCCCAGGTTCTCTCTATGGCTACACCTTC CAWILPGSLYGYTF
TRBJ2-7 15 TRBD2 TRBV18 few TGTGCCAGCTCACCCGGGACTAGCGGGCCCTACGAGCAGTACTTC CASSPGTSGPYEQYF
TRBJ2-7 15 TRBD2 TRBV2 . TGTGCCAGCAGCACTACTAGCGGGGGCCCATACGAGCAGTACTTC CASSTTSGGPYEQYF
TRBJ2-3 14 . TRBV4-3 . TGCGCCAGCAGCCAAGATACGGGCACAGATACGCAGTATTTT CASSQDTGTDTQYF
TRBJ2-5 12 . TRBV16 few TGTGCCAGCAGCCAATCGAGAGAGACCCAGTACTTC CASSQSRETQYF
TRBJ2-3 14 TRBD1 TRBV29-1 few TGCAGCGCTAAGACAGGGGGAGGCACAGATACGCAGTATTTT CSAKTGGGTDTQYF
TRBJ2-6 18 TRBD1 TRBV10-1 few TGCGCCAGCAGTCCCGGGACAGGGAGTCTGGCTGGGGCCAACGTCCTGACTTTC CASSPGTGSLAGANVLTF
TRBJ2-7 13 TRBD1 TRBV6-1 few TGTGCCAGCAGCGCGGACAGGAACAACGAGCAGTACTTC CASSADRNNEQYF
TRBJ2-7 12 . TRBV6-1 few TGTGCCAGCAGTTCGTACAGATACGAGCAGTACTTC CASSSYRYEQYF
TRBJ1-4 13 TRBD1 TRBV9 many TGTGCCAGCAGCCTTCGGACAGGGGAAAAACTGTTTTTT CASSLRTGEKLFF
TRBJ2-7 18 . TRBV7-2 few TGTGCCAGCAGCTTAGTAGCACTAGCCTCGACTTCATCCTACGAGCAGTACTTC CASSLVALASTSSYEQYF
TRBJ1-1 15 . TRBV4-2 . TGTGCCAGCAGCCAAGTTATCTCGCGCGTACTTGAAGCTTTCTTT CASSQVISRVLEAFF
TRBJ1-5 15 . TRBV5-1 few TGCGCCACACCCGGAGAGGCGGACTCCAATCAGCCCCAGCATTTT CATPGEADSNQPQHF
TRBJ2-3 17 . TRBV4-1 . TGCGCCAGCAGCCAAGCCTGGGTAGGGGCTAGCACAGATACGCAGTATTTT CASSQAWVGASTDTQYF
TRBJ2-7 15 TRBD1 TRBV6-5 . TGTGCCAGCAGCCGGACAGGGGACTTCTCCTACGAGCAGTACTTC CASSRTGDFSYEQYF
TRBJ2-3 19 . TRBV21-1 once TGTGCCAGCAGCAAACACCGGACTAGCGGCGCTATACGCACAGATACGCAGTATTTT CASSKHRTSGAIRTDTQYF
TRBJ2-5 12 TRBD1 TRBV30 few TGTGCCTGGAGAGGACAGGGAGAGACCCAGTACTTC CAWRGQGETQYF
TRBJ1-2 14 . TRBV2 few TGTGCCAGCAGTGTTCACGAAGGGGTGGAGGGCTACACCTTC CASSVHEGVEGYTF
TRBJ2-2 15 . TRBV6-5 few TGTGCCAGCAGTTACTCTTCAGGGCGGACCGGGGAGCTGTTTTTT CASSYSSGRTGELFF
TRBJ1-2 14 . TRBV18 few TGTGCCAGCTCACTCTGGCAGGGCGACTATGGCTACACCTTC CASSLWQGDYGYTF
TRBJ2-1 17 . TRBV15 . TGTGCCACCAGCGGGGCAAAGACACTCCAGGGCTACAATGAGCAGTTCTTC CATSGAKTLQGYNEQFF
TRBJ2-5 11 . TRBV6-6 many TGTGCGGGGCGGACACAAGAGACCCAGTACTTC CAGRTQETQYF
TRBJ2-7 14 TRBD2 TRBV5-1 . TGCGCCAGCAGCCCCGACGGGGGGACCTACGAGCAGTACTTC CASSPDGGTYEQYF
TRBJ2-7 15 TRBD2 TRBV6-6 . TGTGCCAGCAGTGCTAGCGGAACCATTTCCTACGAGCAGTACTTC CASSASGTISYEQYF
TRBJ1-5 16 . TRBV5-6 . TGTGCCAGCAGCTTGTCTGGGGGGAAAACCAATCAGCCCCAGCATTTT CASSLSGGKTNQPQHF
TRBJ1-2 16 TRBD1 TRBV18 few TGTGCCAGCTCACCTCTGACAGGGGATACTAACTATGGCTACACCTTC CASSPLTGDTNYGYTF
TRBJ2-7 13 TRBD1 TRBV18 few TGTGCCAGCTCACCAGGACAGGGTGACGAGCAGTACTTC CASSPGQGDEQYF
TRBJ2-7 14 . TRBV11-3 . TGTGCCAGCAGCAAAGGGAGGAGCTCCTACGAGCAGTACTTC CASSKGRSSYEQYF
TRBJ2-1 15 . TRBV28 few TGTGCCAGCAGTTTGTGGGGGGGGGCAGGCAATGAGCAGTTCTTC CASSLWGGAGNEQFF
TRBJ2-5 14 . TRBV5-4 . TGTGCCAGCAGCCAAGATCTGTTAGCGGAGACCCAGTACTTC CASSQDLLAETQYF
TRBJ1-2 14 . TRBV6-5 . TGTGCCAGCAGTTACGGGGGCCCTAACTATGGCTACACCTTC CASSYGGPNYGYTF
TRBJ1-4 16 . TRBV4-3 few TGCGCCAGCAGCCAAAGATCTGGGCAGGGCGATGAAAAACTGTTTTTT CASSQRSGQGDEKLFF
TRBJ2-5 17 . TRBV7-2 . TGTGCCAGCAGCTCATCCATGAGGGCTAGCGTTGAGGAGACCCAGTACTTC CASSSSMRASVEETQYF
TRBJ1-1 14 . TRBV6-4 . TGTGCCAGCCAGAGGGACAAGGGAGGGACTGAAGCTTTCTTT CASQRDKGGTEAFF
TRBJ2-5 13 TRBD1 TRBV29-1 many TGCAGCGTCACCGGGACAGGGCAAGAGACCCAGTACTTC CSVTGTGQETQYF
TRBJ2-5 12 TRBD1 TRBV6-1 few TGTGCCAGCATTGAACAGGGGGAGACCCAGTACTTC CASIEQGETQYF
TRBJ1-6 13 . TRBV6-1 . TGTGCCAGCAGTGTCTCCCTCTATTCACCCCTCCACTTT CASSVSLYSPLHF
TRBJ2-1 17 . TRBV7-2 . TGTGCCAGCAGCTCTCGGCAGGGTATGGTGGGGCACAATGAGCAGTTCTTC CASSSRQGMVGHNEQFF
TRBJ2-5 12 . TRBV6-5 . TGTGCCAGCAGTGAAGCAGGGGAGACCCAGTACTTC CASSEAGETQYF
TRBJ2-4 17 TRBD2 TRBV2 few TGTGCCAGCAGTGAAGCGGAGCGGGGTAGGGACAAAAACATTCAGTACTTC CASSEAERGRDKNIQYF
TRBJ1-1 15 TRBD1 TRBV6-6 few TGTGCCAGCAGGGCCGGACAGGGGGCCGACACTGAAGCTTTCTTT CASRAGQGADTEAFF
TRBJ2-7 14 . TRBV6-6 . TGTGCCAGCAGTTACTCAGGGGAACCCTACGAGCAGTACTTC CASSYSGEPYEQYF
TRBJ1-5 12 . TRBV7-8 few TGTGCCAGCAGCTTCTTACAGCAGCCCCAGCATTTT CASSFLQQPQHF
TRBJ2-5 12 . TRBV29-1 many TGCAGCGTGCTACTAGCTTTGGAGACCCAGTACTTC CSVLLALETQYF
TRBJ2-7 13 . TRBV4-3 . TGCGCCAGCAGCCAACAACCCGGAGACGAGCAGTACTTC CASSQQPGDEQYF
TRBJ1-1 15 TRBD1 TRBV11-2 few TGTGCCAGCAGCTTCTCGGGACAGATGAACACTGAAGCTTTCTTT CASSFSGQMNTEAFF